This T cell receptor (beta chain) was documented in a study of blood T cells in healthy people across ages. Whole-study results and caveats: Naive and antigen-experienced cells could not be conclusively compared, given unsorted PBMCs.

The donors, healthy Caucasians from Russia, were aged about 6 to 95. Extractions gave at least 6 micrograms of total RNA per sample. Germline CDR1 and CDR2: SGHKS and YYEKEE (reference sequence). V was shortened by 0 bases and J by 3 bases, with 13 bases between the two germline ends. CDR3 length: 15 residues. This clonotype was found many times. Its antigen is unknown. With a J-beta primer mix and a sample-barcoded 5' primer, a second PCR ran 7 to 11 cycles. Each cDNA molecule, via a template-switch adaptor with 12 random nucleotides, was tagged. Each CDR3 protein is one row after TCRdb ran MiXCR on the 5' RACE reads. This sample carries approximately 730,000 distinct CDR3 sequences, about 40% of them seen once, and the ten largest clones take roughly 19%.

Input material: blood. This chain joins TRBV5-5 and TRBJ2-7; D is perhaps TRBD1 (5 bases). This clonotype was obtained from a woman aged 60 to 75 in good health. As DNA, the CDR3 is TGTGCCAGCAGCTTGGGGTACAGGCCTGACTACGAGCAGTACTTC. Residues: CASSLGYRPDYEQYF.